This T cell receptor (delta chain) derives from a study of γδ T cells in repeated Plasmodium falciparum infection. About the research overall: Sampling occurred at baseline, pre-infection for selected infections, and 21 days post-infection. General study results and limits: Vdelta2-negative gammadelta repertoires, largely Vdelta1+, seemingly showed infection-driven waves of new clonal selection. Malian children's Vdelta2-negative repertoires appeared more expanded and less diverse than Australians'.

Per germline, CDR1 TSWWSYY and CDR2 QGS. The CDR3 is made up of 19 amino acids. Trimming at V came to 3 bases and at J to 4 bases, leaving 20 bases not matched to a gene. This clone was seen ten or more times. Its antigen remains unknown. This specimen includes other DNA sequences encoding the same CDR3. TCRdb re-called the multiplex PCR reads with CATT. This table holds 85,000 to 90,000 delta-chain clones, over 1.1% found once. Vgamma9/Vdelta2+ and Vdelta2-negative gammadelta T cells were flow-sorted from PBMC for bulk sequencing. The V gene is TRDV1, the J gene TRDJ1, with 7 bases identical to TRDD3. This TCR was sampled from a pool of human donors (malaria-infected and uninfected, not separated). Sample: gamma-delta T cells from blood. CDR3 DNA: TGTGCTCTTGGGGATATCGATCCTATTCGGGGGGATGGAGGCGATAAACTCATCTTT. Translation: CALGDIDPIRGDGGDKLIF.